These 24 T cell receptor beta chains were sequenced from one sample in a study of cytomegalovirus exposure and HLA in healthy donors. With 60 Vbeta and 13 Jbeta primers, the PCR was carried out. Assay: immunoSEQ multiplex PCR; the TCRdb copy retains only in-frame clones and omits some. The table records 100,000 to 150,000 clones, 80% of them present only once. The sample comprised PBMCs. Receptor source: a man aged 25-45 years in good health and CMV-seronegative.

The V and J genes are TRBV9 and TRBJ2-3, with 9 bases that match TRBD1. Trimming cost V 0 bases and J 6 bases; bases outside gene matches: 2. The germline V gene encodes CDR1 SGDLS and CDR2 YYNGEE. This CDR3 is 14 amino acids long. CDR3 in DNA: TGTGCCAGCAGCGTAGACAGGGGGCTTGATACGCAGTATTTT. Residues: CASSVDRGLDTQYF.

The chain uses TRBV19 and TRBJ1-2, with a weak D call TRBD1 (5 bases). CDR1 LNHDA and CDR2 SQIVND come from the germline V gene (reference sequence). The V end lost 9 bases, the J end lost 0 bases, and 17 bases lay between the germline ends. The CDR3 has 15 amino acids. CDR3 region: CASQQTALANYGYTF. CDR3 bases: TGTGCCAGCCAGCAGACAGCGTTAGCTAACTATGGCTACACCTTC.

Remarks on this clone: This CDR3 is also generated by other DNA sequences in the sample. This chain uses TRBV7-9 with TRBJ1-2; D perhaps matches TRBD1 (5 bases). Germline lookup yields CDR1 SEHNR and CDR2 FQNEAQ (reference sequence). V was pared by 4 bases and J by 1 base, with 7 bases between. The CDR3 extends over 13 amino acids. The CDR3 here is CASSSDSNYGYTF. The CDR3 coding sequence is TGTGCCAGCAGCTCCGACAGTAACTATGGCTACACCTTC. The full variable domain, with the rest looked up from reference TRBV7-9 and TRBJ1-2, is DTGVSQNPRHKITKRGQNVTFRCDPISEHNRLYWYRQTLGQGPEFLTYFQNEAQLEKSRLLSDRFSAERPKGSFSTLEIQRTEQGDSAMYLCASSSDSNYGYTFGSGTRLTVV.

This chain links TRBV21-1 with TRBJ1-3. TRBV21-1 has pseudogene status. The CDR3 is made up of 13 amino acids. CDR3 sequence reads: CASSKILRNTIYF. The CDR3 nucleotides are TGTGCCAGCAGCAAAATATTAAGAAACACCATATATTTT.

The chain uses TRBV10-3 and TRBJ1-3, with TRBD1 matching 7 bases. There are 13 residues in the CDR3. CDR1 and CDR2 (germline): ENHRY, SYGVKD. With 4 bases clipped from V and 7 bases from J, the junction kept 4 bases outside the gene matches. CDR3 nucleotides: TGTGCCATCAGTGTAGACAGGGAGAACACCATATATTTT. It translates to CAISVDRENTIYF.

The chain employs TRBV7-6 and TRBJ2-7; TRBD1 might be the D (6 bases). CDR3 length: 13 residues. Germline CDR1 is SGHVS and CDR2 is FNYEAQ. V dropped 5 bases and J dropped 6 bases, with 14 bases sitting between them. The CDR3 sequence is CASSVNRDREQYF. The CDR3 nucleotides are TGTGCCAGCAGCGTAAACAGGGATCGCGAGCAGTACTTC.

The rearrangement uses TRBV19 and TRBJ2-7; 7 bases align to TRBD2. Germline V lookup: CDR1 LNHDA, CDR2 SQIVND (reference sequence). The trim removed 10 bases at V and 7 bases at J, leaving 7 bases unmatched. This CDR3 has 11 residues. For the CDR3, the DNA is TGTGCCACTCGCGGGAGTCGTGAGCAGTACTTC. Translated: CATRGSREQYF.

The chain joins TRBV27 to TRBJ1-1; unclear D gene. Trimming stripped 5 bases from V and 0 bases from J, with 4 bases between. The germline V gene has CDR1 MNHEY and CDR2 SMNVEV (reference sequence). CDR3 length: 12 amino acids. Written as DNA, the CDR3 is TGTGCCAGCAGTCTTCTGAACACTGAAGCTTTCTTT. Protein sequence: CASSLLNTEAFF.

The chain links TRBV19 to TRBJ1-5; 8 bases fit TRBD1. J lost 7 bases, V lost 5 bases, and 7 bases had no gene match. The CDR3 runs 14 residues. Per the germline V gene, CDR1 is LNHDA and CDR2 is SQIVND (reference sequence). DNA for the CDR3: TGTGCCAGTAGTTATCAGGGGGCAGGGCAGCCCCAGCATTTT. Its translation is CASSYQGAGQPQHF.

This chain links TRBV30 with TRBJ2-1; 7 bases fit TRBD1. The CDR3 is 13 residues long. Germline assignment: CDR1 GTSNPN and CDR2 SVGIG (reference sequence). J was trimmed by 11 bases and V by 2 bases; bases with no gene match: 9. The chain's CDR3 is CAWSTSRQGKQFF. Written as DNA, the CDR3 is TGTGCCTGGAGTACCTCAAGACAGGGAAAGCAGTTCTTC.

This clone has more than one count but fewer than ten. The chain recombines TRBV14 with TRBJ2-1; 8 bases fit TRBD2. Trimming cost V 1 base and J 8 bases; bases outside gene matches: 10. This CDR3 has 16 residues. CDR1 SGHDN and CDR2 FVKESK come from the germline V gene. The CDR3 here is CASSQGVSGRIYEQFF. The CDR3 nucleotides read TGTGCCAGCAGCCAAGGAGTGAGCGGGAGAATCTATGAGCAGTTCTTC. Combining the CDR3 with reference TRBV14 and TRBJ2-1 gives the whole variable domain EAGVTQFPSHSVIEKGQTVTLRCDPISGHDNLYWYRRVMGKEIKFLLHFVKESKQDESGMPNNRFLAERTGGTYSTLKVQPAELEDSGVYFCASSQGVSGRIYEQFFGPGTRLTVL.

The genes are TRBV7-2 and TRBJ2-5; the D is unclear. CDR3 size: 13 residues. Germline loops: CDR1 SGHTA, CDR2 FQGNSA. V shed 2 bases and J shed 3 bases, with 7 bases lying between them. Here the CDR3 DNA reads TGTGCCAGCAGCTTATTTCGGGAAGAGACCCAGTACTTC. Encoded protein: CASSLFREETQYF.

This clone has a single count. The chain employs TRBV27 and TRBJ2-7; D may be TRBD1 (6 bases). This CDR3 has 15 residues. Trimming took off 6 bases at V and 4 bases at J, with 19 bases between the two ends. CDR1 is MNHEY and CDR2 is SMNVEV in the germline V gene (reference sequence). Written as DNA, the CDR3 is TGTGCCAGCAGAAGCAGGGGTCGGAATGTTTACGAGCAGTACTTC. Translating it yields CASRSRGRNVYEQYF.

This clone was observed a few times. The J gene is TRBJ2-7, the V gene TRBV4-1; TRBD1 might be the D (5 bases). This CDR3 has 14 amino acids. V was clipped by 6 bases and J by 6 bases, with 18 bases between them. Germline V lookup: CDR1 MGHRA, CDR2 YSYEKL. This CDR3 reads CASRDPSVQGEQYF. CDR3 coding DNA: TGCGCCAGCAGGGATCCCTCCGTCCAGGGCGAGCAGTACTTC.

The chain links TRBV19 to TRBJ2-7; 10 bases map to TRBD1. V was pared by 7 bases and J by 2 bases, with 5 bases of the junction left unmatched. Germline CDR1 and CDR2: LNHDA and SQIVND (reference sequence). This CDR3 is built from 14 residues. The CDR3 nucleotides are TGTGCCAGTAATTTGGGACAGGGGCCCTACGAGCAGTACTTC. Protein: CASNLGQGPYEQYF.

The chain uses TRBV5-6 and TRBJ1-4, with 8 bases aligning to TRBD1. Germline V gene sequence: CDR1 SGHDT, CDR2 YYEEEE. The junction had 10 bases not matched to a gene; V was cut back by 4 bases and J by 8 bases. The CDR3 extends over 15 amino acids. The DNA for the CDR3 is TGTGCCAGCAGCGCCCAACAGGGGGTAGGCGAAAAACTGTTTTTT. Amino acid sequence: CASSAQQGVGEKLFF.

This clone was counted only a few times. J is TRBJ2-2 and V is TRBV6-5, with a possible D match to TRBD1 (6 bases). This CDR3 is built from 16 residues. Looked up from germline, CDR1 is MNHEY and CDR2 is SVGAGI. V dropped 2 bases and J dropped 1 base, with 11 bases sitting between them. The CDR3 region has the DNA TGTGCCAGCAGTTACCTTGGACAGTGGAACACCGGGGAGCTGTTTTTT. This codes for CASSYLGQWNTGELFF.

The chain recombines TRBV7-2 with TRBJ2-2; 7 bases match TRBD1. The CDR3 has 16 residues. Germline V gives CDR1 SGHTA, CDR2 FQGNSA. V shed 5 bases, J shed 3 bases, and the junction held 9 bases outside the gene matches. DNA of the CDR3: TGTGCCAGCAGCCCCAGGGGGTCTATTCACACCGGGGAGCTGTTTTTT. The encoded protein is CASSPRGSIHTGELFF.

Of note for this clone: One end of the junction does not line up with germline, which may come from a read error. The CDR3 region has the DNA TGTGCCAGCAGTTATGAACAGGGGGCGTTTAATGGCTACCCCTTC. Translated: CASSYEQGAFNGYPF. This chain connects TRBV6-5 to TRBJ1-2; 9 bases map to TRBD1. This CDR3 has 15 amino acids. The germline CDR1 and CDR2 sequences are MNHEY and SVGAGI.

This chain connects TRBV18 to TRBJ2-3; D perhaps matches TRBD2 (6 bases). There are 14 residues in the CDR3. V gave up 3 bases and J gave up 3 bases, with 10 bases separating them. The germline gives CDR1 KGHSH, CDR2 LQKENI. The CDR3 loop is CASSPQGGTDTQYF. The CDR3 DNA sequence: TGTGCCAGCTCACCTCAGGGAGGAACAGATACGCAGTATTTT. Complete variable domain (other parts from reference TRBV18 and TRBJ2-3): NAGVMQNPRHLVRRRGQEARLRCSPMKGHSHVYWYRQLPEEGLKFMVYLQKENIIDESGMPKERFSAEFPKEGPSILRIQQVVRGDSAAYFCASSPQGGTDTQYFGPGTRLTVL.

The CDR3 nucleotides read TGTGCTAGTGGTTGGAAACCTCTAGCGGGCGATAGCACCGGGGAGCTGTTTTTT. It is translated as CASGWKPLAGDSTGELFF. The gene calls are TRBV12-5 and TRBJ2-2; 8 bases match TRBD2. The germline V gene encodes CDR1 LGHNT and CDR2 FRNRAP. V gave up 4 bases and J gave up 4 bases; unmatched junction bases: 14. The CDR3 spans 18 residues.

The V and J genes are TRBV7-2 and TRBJ1-5, with D maybe TRBD1 (5 bases). V was pared by 5 bases and J by 6 bases, with 20 bases between. This CDR3 contains 16 residues. The germline V gene encodes CDR1 SGHTA and CDR2 FQGNSA. CDR3 loop: CASSLDGGAGFQPQHF. CDR3 DNA sequence: TGTGCCAGCAGCCTAGACGGGGGTGCAGGGTTTCAGCCCCAGCATTTT.

The chain has TRBV30 and TRBJ2-7; D ambiguous. The CDR3 has 11 residues. Per the germline V gene, CDR1 is GTSNPN and CDR2 is SVGIG (reference sequence). With 3 bases removed from V and 1 base from J, the gap between germline ends came to 4 bases. CDR3 nucleotide sequence: TGTGCCTGGAGCCCATCCTACGAGCAGTACTTC. Translating gives CAWSPSYEQYF.

This chain uses TRBV5-4 with TRBJ2-7; 10 bases align to TRBD1. Germline values: CDR1 SGHNT, CDR2 YYREEE (reference sequence). The CDR3 is 16 residues long. The V segment lost 4 bases and the J segment 4 bases; nucleotides outside the gene matches: 11. CDR3 amino acids: CASSKEKTGGSYEQYF. For the CDR3, the DNA is TGTGCCAGCAGCAAGGAAAAGACAGGGGGCTCGTACGAGCAGTACTTC.